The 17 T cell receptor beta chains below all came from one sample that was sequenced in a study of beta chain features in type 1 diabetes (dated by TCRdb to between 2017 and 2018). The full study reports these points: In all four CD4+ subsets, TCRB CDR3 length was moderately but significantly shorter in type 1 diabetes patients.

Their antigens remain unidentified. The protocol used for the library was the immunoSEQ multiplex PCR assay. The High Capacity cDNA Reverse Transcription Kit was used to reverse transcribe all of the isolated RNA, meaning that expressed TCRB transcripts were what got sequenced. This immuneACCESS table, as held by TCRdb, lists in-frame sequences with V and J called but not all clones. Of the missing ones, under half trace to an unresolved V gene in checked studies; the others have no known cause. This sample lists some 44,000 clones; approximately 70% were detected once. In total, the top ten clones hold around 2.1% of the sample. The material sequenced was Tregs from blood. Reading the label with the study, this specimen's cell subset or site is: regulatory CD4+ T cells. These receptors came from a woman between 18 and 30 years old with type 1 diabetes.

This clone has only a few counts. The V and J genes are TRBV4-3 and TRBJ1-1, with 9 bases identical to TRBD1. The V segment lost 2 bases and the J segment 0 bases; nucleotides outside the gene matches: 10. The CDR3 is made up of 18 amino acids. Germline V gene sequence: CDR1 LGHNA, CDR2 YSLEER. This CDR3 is CASSQPPAGQGMNTEAFF. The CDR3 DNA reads TGCGCCAGCAGCCAACCGCCCGCGGGACAGGGAATGAACACTGAAGCTTTCTTT.

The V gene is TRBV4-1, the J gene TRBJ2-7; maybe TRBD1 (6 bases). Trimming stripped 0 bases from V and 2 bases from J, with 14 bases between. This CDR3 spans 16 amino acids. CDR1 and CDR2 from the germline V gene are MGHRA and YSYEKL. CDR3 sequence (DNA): TGCGCCAGCAGCCAAGATTTCTCAGGGGCCACCTACGAGCAGTACTTC. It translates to CASSQDFSGATYEQYF.

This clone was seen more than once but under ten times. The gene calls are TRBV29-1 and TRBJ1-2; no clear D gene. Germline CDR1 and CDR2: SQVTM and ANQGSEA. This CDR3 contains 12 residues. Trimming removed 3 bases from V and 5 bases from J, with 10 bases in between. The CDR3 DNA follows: TGCAGCGTTGAGTCACAGTATTATGGCTACACCTTC. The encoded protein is CSVESQYYGYTF.

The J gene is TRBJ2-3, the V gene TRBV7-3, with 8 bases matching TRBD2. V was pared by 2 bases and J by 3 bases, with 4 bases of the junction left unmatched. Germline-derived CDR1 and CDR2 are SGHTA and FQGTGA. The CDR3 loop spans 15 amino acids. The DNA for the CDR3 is TGTGCCAGCAGCTTATACGGCGGGGGGACAGATACGCAGTATTTT. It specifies CASSLYGGGTDTQYF.

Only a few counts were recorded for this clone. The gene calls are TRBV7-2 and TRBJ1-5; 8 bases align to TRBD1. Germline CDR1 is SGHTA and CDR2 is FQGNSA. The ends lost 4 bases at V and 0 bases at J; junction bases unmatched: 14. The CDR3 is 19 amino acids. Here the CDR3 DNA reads TGTGCCAGCAGCTCTTACGCCGGGACAGGACTACTTAGCAATCAGCCCCAGCATTTT. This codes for CASSSYAGTGLLSNQPQHF.

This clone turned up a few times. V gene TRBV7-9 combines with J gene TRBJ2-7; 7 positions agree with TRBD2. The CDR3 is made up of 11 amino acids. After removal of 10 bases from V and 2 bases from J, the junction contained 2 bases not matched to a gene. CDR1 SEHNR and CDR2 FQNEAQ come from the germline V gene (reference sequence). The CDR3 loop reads CATGLAYEQYF. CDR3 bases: TGTGCCACCGGACTAGCCTACGAGCAGTACTTC. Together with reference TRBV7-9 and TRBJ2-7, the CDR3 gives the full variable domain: DTGVSQNPRHKITKRGQNVTFRCDPISEHNRLYWYRQTLGQGPEFLTYFQNEAQLEKSRLLSDRFSAERPKGSFSTLEIQRTEQGDSAMYLCATGLAYEQYFGPGTRLTVT.

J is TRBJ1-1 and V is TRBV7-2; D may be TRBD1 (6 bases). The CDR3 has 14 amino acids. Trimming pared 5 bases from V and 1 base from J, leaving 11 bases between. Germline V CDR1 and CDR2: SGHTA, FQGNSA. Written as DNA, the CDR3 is TGTGCCAGCAGCAAGAGGGGGGGGAACACTGAAGCTTTCTTT. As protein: CASSKRGGNTEAFF. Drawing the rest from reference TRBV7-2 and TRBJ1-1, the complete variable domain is GAGVSQSPSNKVTEKGKDVELRCDPISGHTALYWYRQSLGQGLEFLIYFQGNSAPDKSGLPSDRFSAERTGGSVSTLTIQRTQQEDSAVYLCASSKRGGNTEAFFGQGTRLTVV.

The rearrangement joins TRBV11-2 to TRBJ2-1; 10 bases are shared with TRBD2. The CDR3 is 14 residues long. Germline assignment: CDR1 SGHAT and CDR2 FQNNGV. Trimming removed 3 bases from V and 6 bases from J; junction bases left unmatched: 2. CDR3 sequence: CASSFRLAGNEQFF. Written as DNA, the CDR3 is TGTGCCAGCAGCTTCAGACTAGCGGGCAATGAGCAGTTCTTC.

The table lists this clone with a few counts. This chain's CDR3 is CSVAISSGKGEQFF. The CDR3 nucleotides read TGCAGCGTTGCGATCTCTAGCGGAAAGGGGGAGCAGTTCTTC. V is TRBV29-1 and J is TRBJ2-1; 7 bases are a match to TRBD2. CDR1 and CDR2 from the germline V gene are SQVTM and ANQGSEA. V was pared by 4 bases and J by 10 bases, with 13 bases of the junction left unmatched. The CDR3 sequence is 14 residues long.

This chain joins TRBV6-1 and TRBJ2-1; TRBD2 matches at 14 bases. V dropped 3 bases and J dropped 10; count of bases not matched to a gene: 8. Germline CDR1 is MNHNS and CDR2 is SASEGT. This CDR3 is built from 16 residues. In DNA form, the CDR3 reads TGTGCCAGCAGTGACCAGGGACTAGCGGGAGTAATAGAGCAGTTCTTC. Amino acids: CASSDQGLAGVIEQFF.

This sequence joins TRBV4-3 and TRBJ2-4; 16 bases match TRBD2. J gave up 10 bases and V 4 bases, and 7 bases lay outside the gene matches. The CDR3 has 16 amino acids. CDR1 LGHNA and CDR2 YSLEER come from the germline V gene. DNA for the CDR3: TGCGCCAGCAGCCCGGGACTAGCGGGAGGGCAGGGGATTCAGTACTTC. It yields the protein CASSPGLAGGQGIQYF.

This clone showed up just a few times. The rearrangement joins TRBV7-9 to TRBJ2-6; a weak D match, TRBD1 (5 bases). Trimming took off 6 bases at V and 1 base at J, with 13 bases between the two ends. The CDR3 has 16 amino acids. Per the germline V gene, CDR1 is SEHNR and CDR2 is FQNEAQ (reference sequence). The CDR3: CASSWGPGSGANVLTF. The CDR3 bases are TGTGCCAGCAGTTGGGGCCCCGGATCTGGGGCCAACGTCCTGACTTTC.

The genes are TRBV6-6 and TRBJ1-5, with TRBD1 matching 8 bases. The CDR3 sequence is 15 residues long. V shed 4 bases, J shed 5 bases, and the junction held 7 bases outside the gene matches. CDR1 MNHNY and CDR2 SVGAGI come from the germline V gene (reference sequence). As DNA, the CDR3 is TGTGCCAGCAGTTTCGGACAGGGTTGGGATCAGCCCCAGCATTTT. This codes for CASSFGQGWDQPQHF.

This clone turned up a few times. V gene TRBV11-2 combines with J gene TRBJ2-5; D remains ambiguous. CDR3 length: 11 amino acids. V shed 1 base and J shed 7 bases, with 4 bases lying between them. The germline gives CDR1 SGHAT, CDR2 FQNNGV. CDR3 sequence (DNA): TGTGCCAGCAGCTTAGCCGGGACCCAGTACTTC. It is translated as CASSLAGTQYF.

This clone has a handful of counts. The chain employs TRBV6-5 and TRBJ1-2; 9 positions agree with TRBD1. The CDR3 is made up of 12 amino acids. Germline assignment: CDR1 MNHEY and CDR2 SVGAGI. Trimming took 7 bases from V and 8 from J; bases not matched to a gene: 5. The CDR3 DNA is TGTGCCAGCATCCCGGGACAGGGCGGCTACACCTTC. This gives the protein CASIPGQGGYTF.

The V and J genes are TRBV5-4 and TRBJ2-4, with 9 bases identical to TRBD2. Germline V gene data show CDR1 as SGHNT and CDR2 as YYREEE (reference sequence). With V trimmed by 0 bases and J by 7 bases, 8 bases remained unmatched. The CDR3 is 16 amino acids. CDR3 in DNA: TGTGCCAGCAGCTTGGCTGGGGGCGGGAGGGCCAACATTCAGTACTTC. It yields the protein CASSLAGGGRANIQYF.

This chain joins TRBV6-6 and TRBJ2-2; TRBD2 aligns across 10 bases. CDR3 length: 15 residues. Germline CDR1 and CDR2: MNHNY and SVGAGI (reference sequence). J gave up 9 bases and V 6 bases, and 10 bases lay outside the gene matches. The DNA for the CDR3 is TGTGCCAGCAGCTACCTTAGCGGGAGGAGTAGGGAGCTGTTTTTT. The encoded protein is CASSYLSGRSRELFF.